This T cell receptor (beta chain) was found in a study of blood T cell repertoires in COVID-19. About the study: Sources were T cells, B-cell-depleted T cells, or PBMCs; the material itself was cDNA or gDNA.

Original handling: The authors estimated nucleated cell counts from reference gene primer amplification. Sequencing used immunoSEQ multiplex PCR; TCRdb keeps in-frame clones, though not all of them. V, J and clone size derive from that table, while D and trimming were established from the DNA sequence. Of some 330,000 clones listed, around 87% are singletons. The germline V gene has CDR1 SGHTA and CDR2 FQGNSA. Trimming removed 0 bases from V and 0 bases from J, with 11 bases in between. This CDR3 contains 16 residues. The sample comprised peripheral blood. The chain combines TRBV7-2 with TRBJ1-1; D might be TRBD1 (5 bases). This TCR was sampled from a woman aged 50 to 60 with active or convalescent COVID-19. The CDR3 protein is CASSLAQGSVNTEAFF. CDR3 bases: TGTGCCAGCAGCTTAGCGCAGGGTTCCGTGAACACTGAAGCTTTCTTT.